The next 27 T cell receptor beta chains were all read from a single sample in a study of CD8 T cells in ankylosing spondylitis. One entry per CDR3 protein, called by TCRdb with MiXCR from the 5' RACE reads. The profile covers about 300,000 distinct CDR3 sequences, with 20% to 25% appearing a single time and 3.5% taken by the ten largest. The specimen sequenced was blood, either unsorted or a sorted T cell fraction (not recorded which). Receptor source: a female donor with ankylosing spondylitis or in good health (not recorded which).

This clonotype was counted only a few times. This chain connects TRBV30 to TRBJ2-1; 8 bases line up with TRBD2. Germline V gene sequence: CDR1 GTSNPN, CDR2 SVGIG (reference sequence). CDR3 length: 16 residues. With 2 bases clipped from V and 7 bases from J, the junction kept 13 bases outside the gene matches. The DNA of the CDR3 is TGTGCCTGGAGTCGACGGGGGGGACACTTTTGGAATGAGCAGTTCTTC. Residues: CAWSRRGGHFWNEQFF.

The genes are TRBV6-6 and TRBJ2-2, with D perhaps matching TRBD1 (6 bases). The CDR3 is made up of 13 amino acids. Trimming stripped 8 bases from V and 1 base from J, with 8 bases between. Germline CDR1 is MNHNY and CDR2 is SVGAGI (reference sequence). CDR3 nucleotide sequence: TGTGCCAGCTTGGACAGGAACACCGGGGAGCTGTTTTTT. Translation gives CASLDRNTGELFF.

The CDR3 loop is CSAQDRGTDTQYF. As DNA, the CDR3 is TGCAGTGCTCAAGACAGGGGCACAGATACGCAGTATTTT. The chain employs TRBV20-1 and TRBJ2-3, with 7 positions matching TRBD1. This CDR3 contains 13 residues. The V and J ends lost 5 bases and 1 base, in that order; junction bases with no gene match: 3. Germline values: CDR1 DFQATT, CDR2 SNEGSKA (reference sequence).

The rearrangement uses TRBV10-3 and TRBJ2-1; D is perhaps TRBD2 (5 bases). Trimming took 0 bases from V and 10 from J, leaving 10 bases between them. The germline gives CDR1 ENHRY, CDR2 SYGVKD. There are 13 residues in the CDR3. The CDR3 DNA reads TGTGCCATCAGTGAGTCTCGGGATGGGGAGCAGTTCTTC. This translates into CAISESRDGEQFF.

This clonotype was seen many times. V gene TRBV20-1 combines with J gene TRBJ2-1; unclear D gene. This CDR3 spans 13 amino acids. Germline CDR1 DFQATT, CDR2 SNEGSKA (reference sequence). V was shortened by 5 bases and J by 10 bases, with 18 bases between the two germline ends. DNA of the CDR3: TGCAGTGCTTTCAAAGACGGCCCAAGGGAGCAGTTCTTC. It yields the protein CSAFKDGPREQFF.

This clonotype was found a few times. J is TRBJ1-1 and V is TRBV29-1; 8 nucleotides agree with TRBD1. V was clipped by 6 bases and J by 1 base; unmatched bases: 7. Germline V gives CDR1 SQVTM, CDR2 ANQGSEA. CDR3 size: 14 residues. The CDR3 nucleotides are TGCAGCGTAAAATCGACAGGGGCGAACACTGAAGCTTTCTTT. Protein product: CSVKSTGANTEAFF. The whole variable domain, remainder taken from reference TRBV29-1 and TRBJ1-1, is SAVISQKPSRDICQRGTSLTIQCQVDSQVTMMFWYRQQPGQSLTLIATANQGSEATYESGFVIDKFPISRPNLTFSTLTVSNMSPEDSSIYLCSVKSTGANTEAFFGQGTRLTVV.

This chain joins TRBV7-2 and TRBJ1-4; perhaps TRBD1 as D (6 bases). This CDR3 has 14 residues. The V and J ends lost 1 base and 14 bases respectively, with 17 bases between them. Germline CDR1 is SGHTA and CDR2 is FQGNSA. CDR3 region: CASSLDRAGGNLFF. Written as DNA, the CDR3 is TGTGCCAGCAGCTTAGACAGGGCTGGGGGAAACCTGTTTTTT. The complete variable domain, with remaining parts taken from reference TRBV7-2 and TRBJ1-4, reads GAGVSQSPSNKVTEKGKDVELRCDPISGHTALYWYRQSLGQGLEFLIYFQGNSAPDKSGLPSDRFSAERTGGSVSTLTIQRTQQEDSAVYLCASSLDRAGGNLFFGSGTQLSVL.

This chain joins TRBV20-1 and TRBJ2-1, with 7 bases lining up with TRBD2. Unmatched junction bases numbered 2, after V lost 5 bases and J lost 7 bases. CDR3 length: 11 amino acids. Germline-derived CDR1 and CDR2 are DFQATT and SNEGSKA (reference sequence). CDR3 bases: TGCAGTGCTCTGGGGGGGAATGAGCAGTTCTTC. It codes for CSALGGNEQFF.

This clonotype was counted ten times or more. This chain links TRBV20-1 with TRBJ1-2, with unresolved D. Trimming removed 6 bases from V and 0 bases from J, with 11 bases in between. This CDR3 is built from 13 residues. CDR1 and CDR2 from the germline V gene are DFQATT and SNEGSKA (reference sequence). The CDR3 bases are TGCAGTGCCCCCCGGTCTACTAACTATGGCTACACCTTC. Its translation: CSAPRSTNYGYTF.

This clonotype was counted a few times. This chain joins TRBV18 and TRBJ2-6, with 9 bases aligning to TRBD2. V was pared by 3 bases and J by 2 bases, with 5 bases of the junction left unmatched. This CDR3 contains 17 residues. Per the germline V gene, CDR1 is KGHSH and CDR2 is LQKENI. DNA for the CDR3: TGTGCCAGCTCACCGGGAATAGCGGGAGCTGGGGCCAACGTCCTGACTTTC. Its translation: CASSPGIAGAGANVLTF.

The chain employs TRBV7-2 and TRBJ2-3; a possible D gene is TRBD2 (6 bases). Germline V gene data show CDR1 as SGHTA and CDR2 as FQGNSA. Trimming cost V 3 bases and J 6 bases, with 13 bases left between them. The CDR3 spans 14 residues. The CDR3 reads CASSFSGGADTQYF. DNA for the CDR3: TGTGCCAGCAGCTTTAGTGGAGGGGCCGATACGCAGTATTTT.

The chain is built from TRBV2 and TRBJ1-5; no reliable D call. This CDR3 is built from 13 residues. V gave up 7 bases and J gave up 0 bases, with 7 bases separating them. Germline V lookup: CDR1 SNHLY, CDR2 FYNNEI. The CDR3: CASTAGSNQPQHF. The DNA of the CDR3 is TGTGCCAGCACGGCAGGTAGCAATCAGCCCCAGCATTTT.

The chain combines TRBV12-3 or TRBV12-4 with TRBJ1-1, with D possibly matching TRBD1 (5 bases). V lost 6 bases, J lost 4 bases, and 18 bases lay in between. The CDR3 extends over 15 amino acids. CDR3 loop: CASRVKKVGTTEAFF. The CDR3 bases are TGTGCCAGCAGAGTTAAAAAGGTAGGGACCACTGAAGCTTTCTTT.

This clonotype is a singleton in its sample. This chain uses TRBV2 with TRBJ1-1; no reliable D call. The CDR3 covers 17 residues. V gave up 6 bases and J gave up 5 bases, with 25 bases separating them. Looked up from germline, CDR1 is SNHLY and CDR2 is FYNNEI. CDR3 coding DNA: TGTGCCAGCAGGGAGACAATCGGGGTTGGAGGTGGGACTGAAGCTTTCTTT. Its translation: CASRETIGVGGGTEAFF.

This clonotype has only a few counts. This chain joins TRBV5-1 and TRBJ2-1, with 8 bases fitting TRBD2. The CDR3 length is 15 residues. Germline V CDR1 and CDR2: SGHRS, YFSETQ. After removal of 8 bases from V and 0 bases from J, the junction contained 7 bases not matched to a gene. CDR3 bases: TGCGCCAGTATGATACTAGCGGACTCCTACAATGAGCAGTTCTTC. The encoded protein is CASMILADSYNEQFF.

This clonotype appeared many times. The chain couples TRBV20-1 to TRBJ2-1; possible D gene TRBD2, 5 bases. V lost 6 bases to trimming and J lost 7 bases, with 10 bases between them. The CDR3 extends over 11 amino acids. Germline CDR1 and CDR2: DFQATT and SNEGSKA (reference sequence). CDR3 nucleotide sequence: TGCAGTGCCCAGCGGTGGAATGAGCAGTTCTTC. This sequence encodes CSAQRWNEQFF.

This clonotype showed up many times. This chain uses TRBV9 with TRBJ2-1, with 8 bases that match TRBD2. This CDR3 contains 16 residues. V lost 0 bases, J lost 0 bases, and 2 bases stayed unmatched. Germline V lookup: CDR1 SGDLS, CDR2 YYNGEE. In DNA form, the CDR3 reads TGTGCCAGCAGCGTAGGGAGCGGGAGCTCCTACAATGAGCAGTTCTTC. This encodes CASSVGSGSSYNEQFF.

V is TRBV7-2 and J is TRBJ2-1; D uncertain. The ends were cut back, 0 bases at V and 3 bases at J, with 15 bases in the middle. Germline V lookup: CDR1 SGHTA, CDR2 FQGNSA. This CDR3 contains 17 residues. The CDR3, as DNA: TGTGCCAGCAGCTTAGCGGGTGTGAGAACGCTCTACAATGAGCAGTTCTTC. Translating gives CASSLAGVRTLYNEQFF.

This clonotype was seen a handful of times. The chain couples TRBV12-3 or TRBV12-4 to TRBJ2-7; D not certain. The CDR3 loop spans 12 amino acids. The V end was cut by 6 bases, the J end by 5 bases, with 11 bases between. Here the CDR3 DNA reads TGTGCCAGCAGGTCAAATCTCGACGAGCAGTACTTC. This sequence encodes CASRSNLDEQYF.

The chain carries TRBV6-2 or TRBV6-3 and TRBJ1-2; D not resolved. V shed 0 bases and J shed 4 bases, with 6 bases lying between them. Germline V gene data show CDR1 as MNHEY and CDR2 as SVGEGT. The CDR3 consists of 13 residues. The CDR3, as DNA: TGTGCCAGCAGTTACTCCCGCAGCTATGGCTACACCTTC. Its translation is CASSYSRSYGYTF.

This clonotype was detected a few times. The rearrangement uses TRBV5-6 and TRBJ2-2; 7 bases map to TRBD2. CDR3 size: 16 residues. V gave up 4 bases and J gave up 0 bases; unmatched junction bases: 6. Germline-derived CDR1 and CDR2 are SGHDT and YYEEEE. DNA for the CDR3: TGTGCCAGCAGCGGACTAGTTTTTCCGAACACCGGGGAGCTGTTTTTT. It codes for CASSGLVFPNTGELFF.

The chain couples TRBV20-1 to TRBJ2-7; D may be TRBD1 or TRBD2 (5 bases each). The CDR3 totals 14 residues. The V and J ends lost 2 bases and 3 bases respectively, with 14 bases between them. Looked up from germline, CDR1 is DFQATT and CDR2 is SNEGSKA (reference sequence). The CDR3 sequence is CSARRYVGDYEQYF. CDR3 DNA: TGCAGTGCTAGAAGATACGTGGGGGACTACGAGCAGTACTTC.

This chain uses TRBV24-1 with TRBJ2-3, with D unresolved. Germline V CDR1 and CDR2: KGHDR, SFDVKD. The CDR3 totals 13 residues. With 2 bases removed from V and 2 bases from J, the gap between germline ends came to 4 bases. Here the CDR3 DNA reads TGTGCCACCAGTGATTCGTACACAGATACGCAGTATTTT. This codes for CATSDSYTDTQYF.

The chain combines TRBV21-1 with TRBJ1-6; the table names TRBD1, a call not compared with the DNA. TRBV21-1 is reported as a pseudogene. This CDR3 is built from 13 residues. The DNA for the CDR3 is TGTGCCAGCATTCTCGGACGGGGTTCACCCCTCCACTTT. As protein: CASILGRGSPLHF.

J is TRBJ1-1 and V is TRBV20-1, with 9 bases lining up with TRBD1. Losses at the gene ends were 3 bases for V and 3 bases for J; bases not matched to a gene: 5. Germline assignment: CDR1 DFQATT and CDR2 SNEGSKA (reference sequence). This CDR3 is 14 amino acids long. The CDR3 DNA is TGCAGTGCTAGGGGACAGGGAGTCGACACTGAAGCTTTCTTT. Protein: CSARGQGVDTEAFF.

The chain uses TRBV28 and TRBJ2-1; tentatively, D is TRBD2 (5 bases). Germline V gene lookup returns CDR1 MDHEN and CDR2 SYDVKM. The CDR3 is 15 residues long. Between the trimmed V and J ends, which lost 6 bases and 5 bases, there was a span of 17 bases. For the CDR3, the DNA is TGTGCCAGCAGGGACGACTACCGGGATCACAATGAGCAGTTCTTC. It encodes CASRDDYRDHNEQFF.

The chain joins TRBV13 to TRBJ2-3; no definite D call. Germline-derived CDR1 and CDR2 are PRHDT and FYEKMQ (reference sequence). CDR3 length: 14 residues. V was pared by 1 base and J by 4 bases, with 9 bases between. The CDR3 spells CASSLAASSDTQYF. For the CDR3, the DNA is TGTGCCAGCAGCTTAGCGGCGAGCTCAGATACGCAGTATTTT.